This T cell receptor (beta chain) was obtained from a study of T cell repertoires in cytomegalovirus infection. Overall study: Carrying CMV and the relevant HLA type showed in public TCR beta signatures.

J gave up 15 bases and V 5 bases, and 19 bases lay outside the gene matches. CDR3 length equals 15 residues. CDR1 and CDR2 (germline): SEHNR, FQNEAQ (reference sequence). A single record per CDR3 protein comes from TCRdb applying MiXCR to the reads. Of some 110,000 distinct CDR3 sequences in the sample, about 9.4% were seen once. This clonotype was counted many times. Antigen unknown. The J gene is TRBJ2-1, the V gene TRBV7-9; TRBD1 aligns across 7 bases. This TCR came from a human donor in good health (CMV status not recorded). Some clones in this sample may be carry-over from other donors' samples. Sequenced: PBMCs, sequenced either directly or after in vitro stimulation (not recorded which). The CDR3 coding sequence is TGTGCCAGCAGCGACTCGAGTACAGGGGTCTATGGGGGGTTCTTC. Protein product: CASSDSSTGVYGGFF.